Listed here are 2 T cell receptor beta chains from one sample, sequenced in a study of vaccination and CD4 T cells after COVID-19. Treatment in this sample: 10-day PBMC culture with coronavirus spike peptide pools or control peptides (ViraFEST assay). The study sequenced cultured CD4+ T cell DNA using the Oncomine TCR Beta short-read assay. TCRdb re-analysed the PCR reads in MiXCR, keeping a single row per CDR3 protein. The data contain 3,500 to 5,000 distinct CDR3 sequences, 21% of them singletons. These receptors' antigens are unknown. Sequenced input: CD4+ T cells from blood, cultured in vitro. The receptor set was obtained from a human donor who had recovered from COVID-19.

Turning to this clonotype: Possible read error: a much larger clone is one base away. No conserved phenylalanine or tryptophan ends this CDR3, so it is likely a read error. The chain combines TRBV2 with TRBJ2-7; TRBD1 might be the D (6 bases). The CDR3 contains 14 residues. From germline, CDR1 is SNHLY and CDR2 FYNNEI. V was clipped by 5 bases and J by 3 bases, with 14 bases between them. The CDR3 DNA sequence: TGTGCCAGCAGTCCGGGACAACGACGCTACGAGCAGTACCTC. Protein: CASSPGQRRYEQYL.

Within the sample, this clonotype is medium-sized. This chain connects TRBV23-1 to TRBJ1-5, with a weak D call TRBD1 (5 bases). TRBV23-1 carries the ORF label, with uncertain function. With 3 bases removed from V and 4 bases from J, the gap between germline ends came to 10 bases. This CDR3 is 14 amino acids long. CDR3: CASSHTGGNQPQHF. In nucleotides, the CDR3 is TGCGCCAGCAGTCATACGGGGGGGAATCAGCCCCAGCATTTT.